This T cell receptor (beta chain) was identified during a study of beta chain features in type 1 diabetes. Points from the study as a whole: Patients' naive, central memory and regulatory TCRB repertoires appeared more alike than those of healthy donors.

The investigators reverse transcribed all of the isolated RNA, so they sequenced expressed TCRB transcripts. Here immunoSEQ multiplex PCR was the method, and the copy in TCRdb shows in-frame clones only, minus some. This table has 900,000 or so clones, roughly 17% appearing once. This clone has just a few counts. What it binds is not known. V dropped 4 bases and J dropped 8 bases, with 18 bases sitting between them. The CDR3 spans 15 residues. From germline, CDR1 is LGHNA and CDR2 YSLEER. This clonotype originated in a woman between 18 and 30 years old in good health. Sequencing was done on a sample of naive CD4+ T cells from blood. The rearrangement joins TRBV4-3 to TRBJ1-3, with a tentative D call TRBD1 (6 bases). As DNA, the CDR3 is TGCGCCAGCAGCCCAAGCCGGGGGGGCCGTGACACCATATATTTT. This translates into CASSPSRGGRDTIYF.